This T cell receptor beta chain was captured in a study of CD4+ T cells in melanoma. Study-wide points: A reported correlation linked neoantigen-specific CD4+ T cells to CD8+, macrophage and B cell function. Reportedly, melanoma neoantigen-specific CD4+ T cells showed varied differentiation states.

This CDR3 has 13 amino acids. Trimming took 1 base from V and 2 from J, leaving 8 bases between them. Germline loops: CDR1 GTSNPN, CDR2 SVGIG (reference sequence). With respect to this clone: Its cognate antigen is unknown.

Only in-frame clones appear in the TCRdb table, and some are missing; sequencing was by immunoSEQ multiplex PCR. Among about 11,000 clones, around 69% were seen once, and the ten largest hold 7% to 9.5%. Sequencing input: cells from a culture (not recorded whether cultured in vitro). This clonotype was sampled from a human donor with melanoma. This rearrangement joins TRBV30 to TRBJ2-5; the D gene is possibly TRBD2 (6 bases). The CDR3 protein is CAWSAGRQETQYF. The DNA for the CDR3 is TGTGCCTGGAGTGCGGGGAGGCAAGAGACCCAGTACTTC.